The clone carrying this TCR beta chain was picked up one time. Its antigen is still unknown. These data originate in a study of T cell responses to AZD1222 COVID-19 vaccine. The wider study: Analysis merged second doses at about 4 or about 12 weeks. Study-wide results and limits: Baseline antibody screening turned up just a handful of seropositive AZD1222 recipients. Among the donors, most were white British and more were female, and clonal diversity was possibly underestimated.

Using immunoSEQ multiplex PCR, the repertoire was profiled, and TCRdb retains in-frame clones only, with some absent. Among roughly 150,000 clones listed, roughly nine tenths were seen once. The CDR3 spans 13 residues. Germline V gene data show CDR1 as MNHEY and CDR2 as SVGAGI. V shed 6 bases and J shed 0 bases, with 6 bases lying between them. The chain is built from TRBV6-5 and TRBJ1-5; D perhaps matches TRBD1 (6 bases). Source: peripheral blood, taken on day 0 of AZD1222 vaccination. This receptor was taken from an adult in good health. CDR3 region: CASRGGSNQPQHF. The CDR3 nucleotides are TGTGCCAGCAGAGGGGGTAGCAATCAGCCCCAGCATTTT.